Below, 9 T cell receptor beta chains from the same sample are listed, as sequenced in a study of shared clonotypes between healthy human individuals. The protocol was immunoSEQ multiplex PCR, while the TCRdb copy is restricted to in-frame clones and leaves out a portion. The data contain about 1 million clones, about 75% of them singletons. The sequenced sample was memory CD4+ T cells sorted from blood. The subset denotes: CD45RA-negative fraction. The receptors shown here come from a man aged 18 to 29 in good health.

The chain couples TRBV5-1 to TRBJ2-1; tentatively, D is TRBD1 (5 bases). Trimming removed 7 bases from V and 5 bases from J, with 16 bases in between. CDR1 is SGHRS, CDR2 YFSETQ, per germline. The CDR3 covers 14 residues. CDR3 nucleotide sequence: TGCGCCAGCTGCCCGGACACCCCACACAATGAGCAGTTCTTC. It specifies CASCPDTPHNEQFF.

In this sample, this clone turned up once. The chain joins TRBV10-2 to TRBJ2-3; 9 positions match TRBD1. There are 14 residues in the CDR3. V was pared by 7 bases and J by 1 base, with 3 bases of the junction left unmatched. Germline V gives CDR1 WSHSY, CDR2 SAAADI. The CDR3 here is CASKDRGGTDTQYF. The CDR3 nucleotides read TGCGCCAGCAAGGACAGGGGTGGCACAGATACGCAGTATTTT.

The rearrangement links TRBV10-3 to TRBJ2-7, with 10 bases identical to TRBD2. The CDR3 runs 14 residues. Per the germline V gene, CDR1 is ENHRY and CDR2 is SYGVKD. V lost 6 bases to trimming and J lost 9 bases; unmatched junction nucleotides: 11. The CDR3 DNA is TGTGCCATCAGGGCCGGGACTAGCGAATTAAGGCAGTACTTC. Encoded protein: CAIRAGTSELRQYF.

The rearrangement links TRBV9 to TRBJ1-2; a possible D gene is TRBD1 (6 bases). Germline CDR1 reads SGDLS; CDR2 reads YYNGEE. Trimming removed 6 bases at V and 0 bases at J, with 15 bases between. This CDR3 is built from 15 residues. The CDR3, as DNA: TGTGCCAGCACCCAATACTACAGGGCTAACTATGGCTACACCTTC. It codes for CASTQYYRANYGYTF.

DNA for the CDR3: TGTGCCATCAGTGACCCCGCTAGCGGGAGGCCCTCCAAGCAGTTCTTC. Its translation is CAISDPASGRPSKQFF. This rearrangement joins TRBV10-3 to TRBJ2-1; 11 bases are a match to TRBD2. V was pared by 3 bases and J by 11 bases, with 12 bases of the junction left unmatched. CDR1 ENHRY and CDR2 SYGVKD come from the germline V gene. The CDR3 runs to 16 residues.

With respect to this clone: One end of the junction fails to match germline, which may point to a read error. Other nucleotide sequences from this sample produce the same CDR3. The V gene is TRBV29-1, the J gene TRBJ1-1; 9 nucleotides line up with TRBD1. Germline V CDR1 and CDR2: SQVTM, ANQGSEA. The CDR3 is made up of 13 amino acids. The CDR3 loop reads CSALDRGNTEAFF. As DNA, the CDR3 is TGTAGCGCCCTGGACAGGGGGAACACTGAAGCTTTCTTT.

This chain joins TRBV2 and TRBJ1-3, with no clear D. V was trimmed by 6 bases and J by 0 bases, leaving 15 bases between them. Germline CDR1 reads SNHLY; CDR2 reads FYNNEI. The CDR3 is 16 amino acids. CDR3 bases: TGTGCCAGCAGCGAGGGCCCGGGCCCCTCTGGAAACACCATATATTTT. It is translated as CASSEGPGPSGNTIYF.

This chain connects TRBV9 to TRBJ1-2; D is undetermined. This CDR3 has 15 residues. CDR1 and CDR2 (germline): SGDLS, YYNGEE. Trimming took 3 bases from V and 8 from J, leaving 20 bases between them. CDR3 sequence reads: CASSAELKQGYGYTF. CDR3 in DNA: TGTGCCAGCAGCGCCGAACTAAAGCAAGGGTACGGCTACACCTTC.

The CDR3: CASSPQGQANSPLHF. The CDR3 DNA sequence: TGTGCCAGCAGTCCTCAAGGACAGGCAAATTCACCCCTCCACTTT. The gene calls are TRBV2 and TRBJ1-6, with 7 bases that match TRBD1. Germline CDR1 and CDR2: SNHLY and FYNNEI. After removal of 5 bases from V and 7 bases from J, the junction contained 8 bases not matched to a gene. The CDR3 contains 15 residues.